The entry that follows covers one TCR beta chain sequence. The data derive from a study of blood T cell repertoires in COVID-19. In the original processing: Cell counts per sample came from amplifying reference gene primers. Produced via immunoSEQ multiplex PCR; TCRdb's table is partial and in-frame only. V and J calls and clone size are copied from that table; D and trimming were computed from the DNA. The sample lists some 230,000 clones, about 80% occurring once. The CDR3 is made up of 11 amino acids. The germline V and J ends were trimmed by 8 bases and 8 bases, with 10 bases remaining between them. Germline CDR1 and CDR2: SNHLY and FYNNEI.

Sequencing used peripheral blood. This TCR derives from a woman between 55 and 75 years old with acute or convalescent COVID-19. The chain recombines TRBV2 with TRBJ2-4; the D gene is possibly TRBD1 (6 bases). The CDR3: CASSQGYIQYF. The CDR3 DNA reads as TGTGCCAGCTCCCAGGGGTACATTCAGTACTTC.